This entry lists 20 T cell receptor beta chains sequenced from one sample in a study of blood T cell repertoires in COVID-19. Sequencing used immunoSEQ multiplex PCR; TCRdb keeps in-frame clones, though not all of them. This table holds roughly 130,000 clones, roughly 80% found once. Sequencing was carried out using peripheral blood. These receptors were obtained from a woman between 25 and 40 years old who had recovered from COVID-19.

The CDR3 bases are TGCAGTGCCTTTATGAACACTGAAGCTTTCTTT. This encodes CSAFMNTEAFF. The chain is built from TRBV20-1 and TRBJ1-1; D ambiguous. Looked up from germline, CDR1 is DFQATT and CDR2 is SNEGSKA (reference sequence). This CDR3 has 11 residues. Between the trimmed V and J ends, which lost 6 bases and 0 bases, there was a span of 5 bases.

The CDR3 region is CASSYQGSTEAFF. The DNA for the CDR3 is TGTGCCAGCAGTTACCAGGGGAGCACTGAAGCTTTCTTT. The J gene is TRBJ1-1, the V gene TRBV6-6, with D possibly TRBD1 on 6 matching bases. CDR1 MNHNY and CDR2 SVGAGI come from the germline V gene (reference sequence). The V end was cut by 2 bases, the J end by 4 bases, with 8 bases between. The CDR3 extends over 13 amino acids.

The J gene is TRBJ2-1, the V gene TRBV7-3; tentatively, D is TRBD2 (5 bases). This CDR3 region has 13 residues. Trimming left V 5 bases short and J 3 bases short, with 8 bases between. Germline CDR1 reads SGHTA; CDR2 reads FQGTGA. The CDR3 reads CASSLSGYNEQFF. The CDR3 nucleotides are TGTGCCAGCAGCCTGAGCGGCTACAATGAGCAGTTCTTC. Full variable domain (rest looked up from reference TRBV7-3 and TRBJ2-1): GAGVSQTPSNKVTEKGKYVELRCDPISGHTALYWYRQSLGQGPEFLIYFQGTGAADDSGLPNDRFFAVRPEGSVSTLKIQRTERGDSAVYLCASSLSGYNEQFFGPGTRLTVL.

The CDR3 DNA follows: TGTGCCAGCAGCTTCTTGGGGGGGAAGAGCACTGAAGCTTTCTTT. This sequence encodes CASSFLGGKSTEAFF. This chain links TRBV7-9 with TRBJ1-1; weak D call: TRBD1 (5 bases). This CDR3 is 15 amino acids long. Looked up from germline, CDR1 is SEHNR and CDR2 is FQNEAQ (reference sequence). The V gene lost 3 bases and the J gene lost 4 bases, with 15 bases spanning the gap.

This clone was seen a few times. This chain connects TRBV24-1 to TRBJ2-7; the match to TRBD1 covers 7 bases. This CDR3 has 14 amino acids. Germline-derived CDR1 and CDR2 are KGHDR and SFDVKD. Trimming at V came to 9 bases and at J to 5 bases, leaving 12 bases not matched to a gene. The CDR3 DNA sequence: TGTGCCACCCCTAAAAGTGACAGGGACAACGAGCAGTACTTC. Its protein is CATPKSDRDNEQYF.

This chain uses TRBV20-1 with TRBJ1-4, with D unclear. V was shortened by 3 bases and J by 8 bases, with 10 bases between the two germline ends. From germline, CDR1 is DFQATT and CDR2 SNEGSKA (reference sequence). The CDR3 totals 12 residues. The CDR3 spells CSASKGGEKLFF. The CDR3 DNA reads TGCAGTGCTAGTAAGGGAGGGGAAAAACTGTTTTTT.

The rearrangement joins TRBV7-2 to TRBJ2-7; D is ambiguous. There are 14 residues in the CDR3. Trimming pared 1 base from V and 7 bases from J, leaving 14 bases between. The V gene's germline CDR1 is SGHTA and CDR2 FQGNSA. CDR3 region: CASSLGHSTGEQYF. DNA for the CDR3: TGTGCCAGCAGCTTAGGGCACTCCACCGGGGAGCAGTACTTC. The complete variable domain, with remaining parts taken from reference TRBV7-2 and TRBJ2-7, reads GAGVSQSPSNKVTEKGKDVELRCDPISGHTALYWYRQSLGQGLEFLIYFQGNSAPDKSGLPSDRFSAERTGGSVSTLTIQRTQQEDSAVYLCASSLGHSTGEQYFGPGTRLTVT.

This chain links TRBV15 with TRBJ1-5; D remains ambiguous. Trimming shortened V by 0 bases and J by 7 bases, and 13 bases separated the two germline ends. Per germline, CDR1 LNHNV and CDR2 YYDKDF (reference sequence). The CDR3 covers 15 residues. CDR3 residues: CATSRDRRSSQPQHF. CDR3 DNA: TGTGCCACCAGCAGAGATCGCCGGTCTAGCCAGCCCCAGCATTTT.

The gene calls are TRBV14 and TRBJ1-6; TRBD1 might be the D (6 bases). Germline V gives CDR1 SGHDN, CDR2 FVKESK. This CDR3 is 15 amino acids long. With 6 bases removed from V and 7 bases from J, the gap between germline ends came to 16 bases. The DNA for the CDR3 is TGTGCCAGCAGACCCCGACAGGAGAGGAATTCACCCCTCCACTTT. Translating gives CASRPRQERNSPLHF.

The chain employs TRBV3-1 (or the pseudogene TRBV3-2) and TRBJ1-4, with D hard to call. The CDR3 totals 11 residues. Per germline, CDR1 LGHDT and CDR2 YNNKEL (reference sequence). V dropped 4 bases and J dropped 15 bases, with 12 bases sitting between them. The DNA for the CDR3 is TGTGCCAGCAGCCGGGCAGATCGTGTGTTTTTT. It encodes CASSRADRVFF.

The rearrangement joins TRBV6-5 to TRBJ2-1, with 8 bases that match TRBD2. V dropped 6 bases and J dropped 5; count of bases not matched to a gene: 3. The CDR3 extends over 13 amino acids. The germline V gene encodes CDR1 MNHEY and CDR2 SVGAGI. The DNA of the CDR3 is TGTGCCAGCAGCGGGACTAGAAACAATGAGCAGTTCTTC. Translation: CASSGTRNNEQFF.

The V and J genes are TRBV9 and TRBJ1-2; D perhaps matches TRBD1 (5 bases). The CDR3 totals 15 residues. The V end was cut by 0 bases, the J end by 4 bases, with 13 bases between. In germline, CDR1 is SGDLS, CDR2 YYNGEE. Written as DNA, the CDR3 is TGTGCCAGCAGCGTAGATTCAGGGCAGGGCTATGGCTACACCTTC. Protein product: CASSVDSGQGYGYTF.

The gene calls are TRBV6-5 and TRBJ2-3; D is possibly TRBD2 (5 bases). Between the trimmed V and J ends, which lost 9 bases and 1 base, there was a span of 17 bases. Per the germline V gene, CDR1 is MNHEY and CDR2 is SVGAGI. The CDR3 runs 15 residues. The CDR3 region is CASKAGFLGTDTQYF. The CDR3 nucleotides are TGTGCCAGTAAGGCGGGCTTCCTAGGCACAGATACGCAGTATTTT.

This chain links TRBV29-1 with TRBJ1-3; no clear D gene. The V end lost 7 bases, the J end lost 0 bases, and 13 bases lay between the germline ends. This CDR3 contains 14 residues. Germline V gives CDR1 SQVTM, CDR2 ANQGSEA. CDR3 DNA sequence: TGCAGCGCCCGGGAGGCCACCTCTGGAAACACCATATATTTT. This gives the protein CSAREATSGNTIYF.

CDR3 bases: TGCGCCAGCAAGATGAATTCAGGGTCTCTTGGGACCGGGGAGCTGTTTTTT. It encodes CASKMNSGSLGTGELFF. The V call is TRBV10-2, the J call TRBJ2-2; possibly TRBD1 for D (5 bases). Trimming left V 7 bases short and J 5 bases short, with 23 bases between. CDR1 and CDR2 (germline): WSHSY, SAAADI. CDR3 length equals 17 residues.

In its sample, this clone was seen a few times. The CDR3, as DNA: TGTGCCAGCAGCTTAGGACAGGGGGGTGAAAAACTGTTTTTT. Protein sequence: CASSLGQGGEKLFF. The chain combines TRBV3-1 (or the pseudogene TRBV3-2) with TRBJ1-4; 10 positions agree with TRBD1. This CDR3 contains 14 residues. V trimming: 5 bases; J trimming: 7 bases; junction bases outside the gene matches: 4. The germline V gene has CDR1 LGHDT and CDR2 YNNKEL (reference sequence).

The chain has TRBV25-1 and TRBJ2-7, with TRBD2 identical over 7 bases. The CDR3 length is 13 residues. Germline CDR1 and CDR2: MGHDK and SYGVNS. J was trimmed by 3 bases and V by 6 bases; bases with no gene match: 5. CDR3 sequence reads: CASSGGGGYEQYF. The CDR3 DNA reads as TGTGCCAGCAGCGGTGGGGGGGGCTACGAGCAGTACTTC.

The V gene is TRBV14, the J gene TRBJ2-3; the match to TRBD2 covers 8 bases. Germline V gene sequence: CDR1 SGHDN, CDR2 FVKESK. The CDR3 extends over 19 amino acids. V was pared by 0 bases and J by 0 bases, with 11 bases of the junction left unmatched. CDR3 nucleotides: TGTGCCAGCAGCCAAGACGCCTTTTGGGGCGGGGGGAGCACAGATACGCAGTATTTT. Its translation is CASSQDAFWGGGSTDTQYF. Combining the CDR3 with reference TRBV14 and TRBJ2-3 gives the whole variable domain EAGVTQFPSHSVIEKGQTVTLRCDPISGHDNLYWYRRVMGKEIKFLLHFVKESKQDESGMPNNRFLAERTGGTYSTLKVQPAELEDSGVYFCASSQDAFWGGGSTDTQYFGPGTRLTVL.

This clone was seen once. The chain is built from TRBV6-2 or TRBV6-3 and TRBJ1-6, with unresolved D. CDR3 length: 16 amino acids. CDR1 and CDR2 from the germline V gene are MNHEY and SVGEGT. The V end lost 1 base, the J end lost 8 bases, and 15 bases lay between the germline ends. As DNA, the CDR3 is TGTGCCAGCAGTTACTGGGAGGTAGGAGAAGATTCACCCCTCCACTTT. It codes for CASSYWEVGEDSPLHF.

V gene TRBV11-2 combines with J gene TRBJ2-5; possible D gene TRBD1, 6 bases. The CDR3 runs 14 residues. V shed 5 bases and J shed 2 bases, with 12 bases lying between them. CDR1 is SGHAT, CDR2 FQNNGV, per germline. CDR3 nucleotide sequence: TGTGCCAGCAGCAACAGGGTTGCTCAAGAGACCCAGTACTTC. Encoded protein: CASSNRVAQETQYF.